The present TCR beta chain was sequenced within a study of graft-versus-host responses after intestinal transplantation. Overall study context: Recipients were given multivisceral, liver-intestinal, or isolated intestinal transplants. The whole recipient group had anti-thymocyte globulin induction followed by tacrolimus and steroids for roughly three years. Findings and limits, study-wide: Circulating GvH clone levels at their peak were associated with HvG declines (early post-transplant).

The protocol was immunoSEQ multiplex PCR, while the TCRdb copy is restricted to in-frame clones and leaves out a portion. The sample contains roughly 50,000 clones, about nine tenths of which appear only once. The CDR3 runs 11 residues. The germline V gene encodes CDR1 DFQATT and CDR2 SNEGSKA (reference sequence). V shed 3 bases and J shed 0 bases, with 0 bases lying between them. On this clone: What it binds is unknown.

This receptor was identified in a human donor who was the organ donor for an intestinal transplant. The rearrangement links TRBV20-1 to TRBJ2-1; D gene ambiguous. This specimen consisted of unstimulated CD4+ T cells sorted from spleen or lymph node cells, obtained before transplant. The DNA of the CDR3 is TGCAGTGCTAGCTCCTACAATGAGCAGTTCTTC. Its translation is CSASSYNEQFF.